Listed here are 25 T cell receptor beta chains from one sample, sequenced in a study of cytomegalovirus exposure and HLA in healthy donors (dated by TCRdb to 2016 to 2017). The method was the immunoSEQ multiplex PCR assay. A mixture of 60 forward primers for TCR Vbeta segments and 13 reverse primers for TCR Jbeta segments was used in the multiplex PCR. This is the immuneACCESS table as TCRdb keeps it, with only in-frame sequences that have V and J called. A part of the clones is gone; compared with another copy, unresolved V genes explain less than half, and the rest is unexplained. Recorded for this sample are around 150,000 clones; 70% to 80% of them occurred a single time. About a tenth of the sample rests with the top ten. The material sequenced was PBMCs. These receptors all stem from a man between 18 and 35 years old in good health and CMV-seropositive.

This clone was recorded once. The gene calls are TRBV6-5 and TRBJ1-5; TRBD1 aligns across 8 bases. Germline V gene lookup returns CDR1 MNHEY and CDR2 SVGAGI. This CDR3 has 13 residues. Trimming at V came to 6 bases and at J to 5 bases, leaving 3 bases not matched to a gene. In DNA form, the CDR3 reads TGTGCCAGCAGCGGGACAGGAGATCAGCCCCAGCATTTT. It yields the protein CASSGTGDQPQHF.

The chain recombines TRBV19 with TRBJ1-5; 11 bases agree with TRBD1. With 6 bases clipped from V and 6 bases from J, the junction kept 1 base outside the gene matches. The CDR3 contains 13 residues. Germline V CDR1 and CDR2: LNHDA, SQIVND (reference sequence). This chain's CDR3 is CASRGTGGQPQHF. The CDR3 nucleotides are TGTGCCAGTAGGGGGACAGGGGGTCAGCCCCAGCATTTT.

This chain uses TRBV5-1 with TRBJ2-7, with D possibly being TRBD2 (7 bases). The CDR3 runs 16 residues. CDR1 SGHRS and CDR2 YFSETQ come from the germline V gene. Between the trimmed V and J ends, which lost 0 bases and 2 bases, there was a span of 15 bases. CDR3 bases: TGCGCCAGCAGCTTGGCGCCAGGGGACTACCCCTACGAGCAGTACTTC. As protein: CASSLAPGDYPYEQYF.

Only a few counts were recorded for this clone. This chain joins TRBV9 and TRBJ2-1; 9 bases line up with TRBD2. The CDR3 consists of 16 residues. V lost 0 bases and J lost 2; bases outside the gene matches: 3. Germline values: CDR1 SGDLS, CDR2 YYNGEE. The CDR3 nucleotides read TGTGCCAGCAGCGTAGACGCGGGAGGGCCCTACAATGAGCAGTTCTTC. Its protein is CASSVDAGGPYNEQFF.

The gene calls are TRBV5-6 and TRBJ1-2, with 7 bases that match TRBD1. The CDR3 is 14 amino acids. V was pared by 3 bases and J by 2 bases, with 4 bases of the junction left unmatched. CDR1 SGHDT and CDR2 YYEEEE come from the germline V gene. CDR3 sequence: CASSSGTANYGYTF. CDR3 bases: TGTGCCAGCAGCTCCGGGACAGCCAACTATGGCTACACCTTC.

This clone has just a few counts. V is TRBV6-5 and J is TRBJ2-7; TRBD1 matches 12 bases. After removal of 6 bases from V and 7 bases from J, the junction contained 10 bases not matched to a gene. The CDR3 contains 15 residues. Germline V gene sequence: CDR1 MNHEY, CDR2 SVGAGI. CDR3 bases: TGTGCCAGCAGACTCGGGACAGGGGGCGCGGGGGAGCAGTACTTC. Translation: CASRLGTGGAGEQYF.

This clone was seen only a few times. This sequence joins TRBV2 and TRBJ2-2, with D possibly matching TRBD2 (6 bases). The germline V gene encodes CDR1 SNHLY and CDR2 FYNNEI. This CDR3 is 14 amino acids long. Trimming took 6 bases from V and 0 from J, leaving 8 bases between them. CDR3 DNA sequence: TGTGCCAGCAGGCTAGCGTCGAACACCGGGGAGCTGTTTTTT. As protein: CASRLASNTGELFF.

The count of this clone is one. The chain links TRBV5-4 to TRBJ2-2, with TRBD1 identical over 7 bases. Germline loops: CDR1 SGHNT, CDR2 YYREEE (reference sequence). V was clipped by 5 bases and J by 6 bases; unmatched bases: 10. The CDR3 extends over 15 amino acids. The CDR3 DNA sequence: TGTGCCAGCAGTCAGGACAGGCCAGGCCCCGGGGAGCTGTTTTTT. This gives the protein CASSQDRPGPGELFF. The whole variable domain, remainder taken from reference TRBV5-4 and TRBJ2-2, is ETGVTQSPTHLIKTRGQQVTLRCSSQSGHNTVSWYQQALGQGPQFIFQYYREEENGRGNFPPRFSGLQFPNYSSELNVNALELDDSALYLCASSQDRPGPGELFFGEGSRLTVL.

This clone was detected only once. This chain connects TRBV7-9 to TRBJ1-1; 7 bases line up with TRBD1. V lost 5 bases to trimming and J lost 4 bases; unmatched junction nucleotides: 7. CDR3 length: 14 amino acids. Germline CDR1 is SEHNR and CDR2 is FQNEAQ (reference sequence). The CDR3 region is CASSTSTGSTEAFF. In DNA, the CDR3 is TGTGCCAGCAGCACCTCGACAGGGAGCACTGAAGCTTTCTTT.

The CDR3 spells CASSLGGGTNSPLHF. CDR3 sequence (DNA): TGTGCCAGCAGCTTAGGGGGCGGGACTAATTCACCCCTCCACTTT. The chain is built from TRBV7-6 and TRBJ1-6; possibly TRBD1 for D (5 bases). The CDR3 spans 15 residues. CDR1 and CDR2 from the germline V gene are SGHVS and FNYEAQ. V lost 1 base, J lost 6 bases, and 10 bases lay in between.

The chain has TRBV25-1 and TRBJ2-5, with TRBD2 matching 11 bases. Germline V lookup: CDR1 MGHDK, CDR2 SYGVNS. Losses at the gene ends were 1 base for V and 3 bases for J; bases not matched to a gene: 1. This CDR3 spans 15 amino acids. DNA for the CDR3: TGTGCCAGCAGTGAATTTAGCGGGAGGGAAGAGACCCAGTACTTC. This codes for CASSEFSGREETQYF. The full variable domain, completed using reference TRBV25-1 and TRBJ2-5, is EADIYQTPRYLVIGTGKKITLECSQTMGHDKMYWYQQDPGMELHLIHYSYGVNSTEKGDLSSESTVSRIRTEHFPLTLESARPSHTSQYLCASSEFSGREETQYFGPGTRLLVL.

The chain is built from TRBV19 and TRBJ2-7; TRBD1 might be the D (6 bases). Germline V gene data show CDR1 as LNHDA and CDR2 as SQIVND (reference sequence). CDR3 length equals 15 residues. V lost 3 bases and J lost 7, with 19 bases in between. The CDR3 spells CASSIVPGHLGEQYF. The CDR3 DNA is TGTGCCAGTAGTATCGTACCGGGACACTTGGGGGAGCAGTACTTC.

This chain connects TRBV7-3 to TRBJ2-5, with 13 bases identical to TRBD2. V was pared by 3 bases and J by 7 bases, with 5 bases of the junction left unmatched. In germline, CDR1 is SGHTA, CDR2 FQGTGA. The CDR3 runs 15 residues. The CDR3 here is CASSLGLAGFTTQYF. The CDR3 DNA reads as TGTGCCAGCAGCTTGGGACTAGCGGGGTTCACGACCCAGTACTTC.

The chain recombines TRBV7-9 with TRBJ2-7, with D possibly being TRBD1 (5 bases). V was clipped by 5 bases and J by 1 base, with 18 bases between them. CDR1 is SEHNR and CDR2 is FQNEAQ in the germline V gene (reference sequence). The CDR3 has 16 residues. DNA of the CDR3: TGTGCCAGCAGCCTTGCTTTAGGGGTCAGATCCTACGAGCAGTACTTC. Translated: CASSLALGVRSYEQYF.

V usage is TRBV19 and J usage is TRBJ2-5; 10 bases are shared with TRBD2. The CDR3 extends over 16 amino acids. Per the germline V gene, CDR1 is LNHDA and CDR2 is SQIVND (reference sequence). J lost 5 bases, V lost 5 bases, and 11 bases had no gene match. The CDR3 DNA is TGTGCCAGTAGTCCGCGGGGTAGCGGGGGGCTGGAGACCCAGTACTTC. This encodes CASSPRGSGGLETQYF.

The chain joins TRBV29-1 to TRBJ2-6, with D perhaps matching TRBD1 (5 bases). The V end was cut by 4 bases, the J end by 2 bases, with 12 bases between. Germline V CDR1 and CDR2: SQVTM, ANQGSEA. The CDR3 loop spans 15 amino acids. The CDR3 protein is CSVVQQATGANVLTF. DNA of the CDR3: TGCAGCGTTGTCCAACAGGCTACTGGGGCCAACGTCCTGACTTTC. Full variable domain (outside the CDR3, taken from reference TRBV29-1 and TRBJ2-6): SAVISQKPSRDICQRGTSLTIQCQVDSQVTMMFWYRQQPGQSLTLIATANQGSEATYESGFVIDKFPISRPNLTFSTLTVSNMSPEDSSIYLCSVVQQATGANVLTFGAGSRLTVL.

The chain employs TRBV7-9 and TRBJ2-2, with 8 bases fitting TRBD2. CDR3 size: 14 residues. CDR1 and CDR2 from the germline V gene are SEHNR and FQNEAQ (reference sequence). The junction had 1 base not matched to a gene; V was cut back by 1 base and J by 6 bases. The CDR3 spells CASSLEAGAGELFF. The CDR3 bases are TGTGCCAGCAGCTTAGAAGCGGGAGCCGGGGAGCTGTTTTTT. Drawing the rest from reference TRBV7-9 and TRBJ2-2, the complete variable domain is DTGVSQNPRHKITKRGQNVTFRCDPISEHNRLYWYRQTLGQGPEFLTYFQNEAQLEKSRLLSDRFSAERPKGSFSTLEIQRTEQGDSAMYLCASSLEAGAGELFFGEGSRLTVL.

This sequence joins TRBV6-6 and TRBJ2-1, with 7 bases fitting TRBD2. Germline CDR1 and CDR2: MNHNY and SVGAGI (reference sequence). The CDR3 length is 15 residues. The J segment lost 4 bases and the V segment lost 7 bases, leaving 10 bases of the junction unmatched. The CDR3, as DNA: TGTGCCAGCACCCTTAGCACTAGCGTTTACAATGAGCAGTTCTTC. The encoded protein is CASTLSTSVYNEQFF.

The chain uses TRBV7-2 and TRBJ2-4; 7 positions agree with TRBD2. V gave up 6 bases and J gave up 5 bases; unmatched junction bases: 7. The CDR3 has 14 amino acids. The V gene's germline CDR1 is SGHTA and CDR2 FQGNSA. In DNA form, the CDR3 reads TGTGCCAGCAGGACGGGTGGGGGGGAAAACATTCAGTACTTC. This sequence encodes CASRTGGGENIQYF.

About this clone itself: The sample contains more than one DNA sequence encoding this CDR3. The rearrangement uses TRBV15 and TRBJ2-2; weak D call: TRBD2 (6 bases). The V gene's germline CDR1 is LNHNV and CDR2 YYDKDF (reference sequence). The CDR3 contains 16 residues. Trimming shortened V by 1 base and J by 0 bases, and 9 bases separated the two germline ends. This CDR3 reads CATSRVEGPNTGELFF. In nucleotides, the CDR3 is TGTGCCACCAGCAGAGTGGAGGGACCGAACACCGGGGAGCTGTTTTTT.

The gene calls are TRBV15 and TRBJ1-5; 9 bases match TRBD1. V shed 5 bases and J 6 bases; nucleotides not matched to a gene: 8. The CDR3 totals 15 residues. Germline CDR1 and CDR2: LNHNV and YYDKDF (reference sequence). The CDR3 DNA reads as TGTGCCACCAGCGGCGGGACAGGGAATTTTCAGCCCCAGCATTTT. This translates into CATSGGTGNFQPQHF.

A note on this clone: At one end the junction does not follow the germline gene, possibly because of a read error. This chain links TRBV2 with TRBJ2-3; possibly TRBD1 for D (6 bases). Germline loops: CDR1 SNHLY, CDR2 FYNNEI. This CDR3 is 14 amino acids long. The CDR3 spells CTSKRTVSTDTQYF. CDR3 sequence (DNA): TGTACCAGCAAAAGGACAGTTAGCACAGATACGCAGTATTTT. The whole variable domain, filled in from reference TRBV2 and TRBJ2-3, reads EPEVTQTPSHQVTQMGQEVILRCVPISNHLYFYWYRQILGQKVEFLVSFYNNEISEKSEIFDDQFSVERPDGSNFTLKIRSTKLEDSAMYFCTSKRTVSTDTQYFGPGTRLTVL.

This clone was detected ten times or more. The chain uses TRBV7-9 and TRBJ2-1, with D perhaps TRBD2 (6 bases). This CDR3 spans 17 amino acids. From germline, CDR1 is SEHNR and CDR2 FQNEAQ (reference sequence). Trimming pared 1 base from V and 3 bases from J, leaving 16 bases between. CDR3 protein: CASSLVHGGNFYNEQFF. As DNA, the CDR3 is TGTGCCAGCAGCTTAGTGCACGGGGGTAACTTCTACAATGAGCAGTTCTTC.

The chain uses TRBV7-6 and TRBJ2-5; possibly TRBD2 for D (5 bases). V was shortened by 1 base and J by 2 bases, with 8 bases between the two germline ends. The CDR3 extends over 14 amino acids. CDR1 is SGHVS and CDR2 is FNYEAQ in the germline V gene. This CDR3 is CASSLEGRQETQYF. The CDR3 bases are TGTGCCAGCAGCTTAGAAGGGAGACAAGAGACCCAGTACTTC.

V usage is TRBV14 and J usage is TRBJ2-5, with no clear D. Trimming removed 1 base at V and 8 bases at J, with 11 bases between. Germline lookup yields CDR1 SGHDN and CDR2 FVKESK. The length of the CDR3 is 13 residues. CDR3 sequence: CASSQGSRVTQYF. For the CDR3, the DNA is TGTGCCAGCAGCCAAGGGAGTCGGGTTACCCAGTACTTC.